The TCR beta chain described here comes from a study of post-analysis software for immune sequencing data. General study points: TRBV5-6, TRBV5-1 and TRBV20-1 belonged to a set of about 5 TRBV segments that were more frequent in patients than controls.

Unique molecular identifiers were built into the TCR beta cDNA libraries. TCRdb reanalysed the PCR reads using MiXCR and keeps one entry per CDR3 protein. This table has 400,000 to 500,000 distinct CDR3 sequences, approximately 37% appearing once. Comments on this clonotype: Its antigen remains unknown.

The CDR3 sequence is 16 residues long. V lost 5 bases to trimming and J lost 4 bases; unmatched junction nucleotides: 5. CDR1 and CDR2 from the germline V gene are SGHAT and FQNNGV. The V and J genes are TRBV11-2 and TRBJ2-4, with 13 bases identical to TRBD2. The receptor's source is a girl aged 2-10 years with multiple sclerosis. The sequenced sample was blood. The CDR3 spells CASSRLTSGGKNIQYF. The CDR3 coding sequence is TGTGCCAGCAGCCGCCTGACTAGCGGGGGGAAAAACATTCAGTACTTC.